The T cell receptor beta chain described here comes from a study of T cell changes during pregnancy in multiple sclerosis. Measured with immunoSEQ multiplex PCR; TCRdb has only the in-frame clones, and not every one. The sample includes 45,000 to 60,000 clones, about nine tenths seen only once; the top ten take 1.2%. The CDR3 sequence is 12 residues long. V dropped 6 bases and J dropped 2 bases, with 8 bases sitting between them. Per germline, CDR1 SQVTM and CDR2 ANQGSEA. This sequence was found in a female donor in good health, enrolled as a control in a pregnancy study. This sequence joins TRBV29-1 and TRBJ1-5; D uncertain. The input for sequencing was peripheral blood, taken after pregnancy. The CDR3 DNA reads as TGCAGCGTGTTACATGGCAATCAGCCCCAGCATTTT. This codes for CSVLHGNQPQHF.